These 19 T cell receptor beta chains originate from one sample sequenced in a study of blood T cell repertoires in COVID-19. Method: immunoSEQ multiplex PCR; TCRdb's copy keeps in-frame clones and lacks some. Among more than 250,000 clones listed, approximately 85% were seen once. The sequencing input was peripheral blood. Source of these receptors: a human donor in a cohort sampled during active COVID-19.

This chain uses TRBV18 with TRBJ2-1, with 8 nucleotides matching TRBD1. Unmatched junction bases numbered 7, after V lost 2 bases and J lost 4 bases. Germline CDR1 and CDR2: KGHSH and LQKENI. This CDR3 contains 16 residues. The CDR3 sequence is CASSPLGTGGYNEQFF. The DNA for the CDR3 is TGTGCCAGCTCACCATTGGGGACAGGTGGTTACAATGAGCAGTTCTTC.

J is TRBJ2-1 and V is TRBV28; D not resolved. This CDR3 has 12 amino acids. Germline lookup yields CDR1 MDHEN and CDR2 SYDVKM. V lost 6 bases and J 9 bases, leaving 12 bases between the germline ends. The CDR3 is CASSPWLSEQFF. The CDR3 DNA reads as TGTGCCAGCAGCCCTTGGTTGAGTGAGCAGTTCTTC.

The CDR3 DNA follows: TGTGCCAGCGGGTATCGCCGGGACAGGGGCCACTATGGCTACACCTTC. Its translation: CASGYRRDRGHYGYTF. The chain employs TRBV28 and TRBJ1-2; 10 bases fit TRBD1. With V trimmed by 8 bases and J by 3 bases, 12 bases remained unmatched. This CDR3 has 16 amino acids. Germline CDR1 reads MDHEN; CDR2 reads SYDVKM.

The gene calls are TRBV6-1 and TRBJ1-2; D gene uncertain. The germline CDR1 and CDR2 sequences are MNHNS and SASEGT. The V gene lost 3 bases and the J gene lost 1 base, with 3 bases spanning the gap. The CDR3 loop spans 12 amino acids. CDR3 amino acids: CASSDNNYGYTF. Here the CDR3 DNA reads TGTGCCAGCAGTGATAATAACTATGGCTACACCTTC.

This chain uses TRBV6-5 with TRBJ1-1; D gene uncertain. Germline V gene sequence: CDR1 MNHEY, CDR2 SVGAGI. Trimming pared 2 bases from V and 4 bases from J, leaving 8 bases between. This CDR3 contains 13 residues. The CDR3 region has the DNA TGTGCCAGCAGTTACGGTGGCAGCACTGAAGCTTTCTTT. Its protein is CASSYGGSTEAFF.

The chain is built from TRBV5-6 and TRBJ2-2; 9 bases agree with TRBD1. Germline assignment: CDR1 SGHDT and CDR2 YYEEEE. The CDR3 is 15 amino acids. Trimming removed 2 bases from V and 3 bases from J; junction bases left unmatched: 2. The CDR3 sequence is CASSFGTGYTGELFF. As DNA, the CDR3 is TGTGCCAGCAGCTTCGGGACAGGGTACACCGGGGAGCTGTTTTTT. The full variable domain, completed using reference TRBV5-6 and TRBJ2-2, is DAGVTQSPTHLIKTRGQQVTLRCSPKSGHDTVSWYQQALGQGPQFIFQYYEEEERQRGNFPDRFSGHQFPNYSSELNVNALLLGDSALYLCASSFGTGYTGELFFGEGSRLTVL.

The chain couples TRBV3-1 (or the pseudogene TRBV3-2) to TRBJ1-1; 9 nucleotides line up with TRBD1. This CDR3 region has 15 residues. The junction had 5 bases not matched to a gene; V was cut back by 1 base and J by 5 bases. Germline V gene lookup returns CDR1 LGHDT and CDR2 YNNKEL (reference sequence). CDR3 sequence: CASSQATGGWTEAFF. CDR3 bases: TGTGCCAGCAGCCAAGCCACAGGGGGCTGGACTGAAGCTTTCTTT.

The rearrangement links TRBV6-2 or TRBV6-3 to TRBJ2-2; possible D gene TRBD1, 5 bases. Trimming stripped 0 bases from V and 1 base from J, with 6 bases between. Germline V gives CDR1 MNHEY, CDR2 SVGEGT. The CDR3 sequence is 15 residues long. CDR3 sequence: CASSYSRENTGELFF. CDR3 nucleotides: TGTGCCAGCAGTTACTCCAGGGAGAACACCGGGGAGCTGTTTTTT.

This chain links TRBV19 with TRBJ2-7; weak D call: TRBD2 (6 bases). This CDR3 has 17 residues. Germline CDR1 reads LNHDA; CDR2 reads SQIVND (reference sequence). The germline V and J ends were trimmed by 10 bases and 6 bases, with 31 bases remaining between them. In nucleotides, the CDR3 is TGTGCCACTAAGACCTATTTTGGGGGGACCTCTGTGGGCGAGCAGTACTTC. The encoded protein is CATKTYFGGTSVGEQYF. Based on the CDR3 plus reference TRBV19 and TRBJ2-7, the full variable domain is DGGITQSPKYLFRKEGQNVTLSCEQNLNHDAMYWYRQDPGQGLRLIYYSQIVNDFQKGDIAEGYSVSREKKESFPLTVTSAQKNPTAFYLCATKTYFGGTSVGEQYFGPGTRLTVT.

The chain combines TRBV5-1 with TRBJ2-3; a possible D gene is TRBD2 (6 bases). Germline CDR1 reads SGHRS; CDR2 reads YFSETQ. Trimming stripped 1 base from V and 6 bases from J, with 33 bases between. CDR3 length: 21 residues. The CDR3 region is CASSLHSRRDHWVILSDTQYF. The CDR3 bases are TGCGCCAGCAGCTTGCATAGTAGGCGGGATCATTGGGTGATTCTCTCGGATACGCAGTATTTT. Filled out from reference TRBV5-1 and TRBJ2-3, the complete variable domain reads KAGVTQTPRYLIKTRGQQVTLSCSPISGHRSVSWYQQTPGQGLQFLFEYFSETQRNKGNFPGRFSGRQFSNSRSEMNVSTLELGDSALYLCASSLHSRRDHWVILSDTQYFGPGTRLTVL.

This chain joins TRBV7-8 and TRBJ2-3; D not certain. The CDR3 is 16 residues long. Germline loops: CDR1 SGHVS, CDR2 FQNEAQ. V lost 6 bases and J 6 bases, leaving 22 bases between the germline ends. The CDR3 is CASSLEHFRAGDTQYF. CDR3 coding DNA: TGTGCCAGCAGTTTGGAGCACTTCAGAGCTGGTGATACGCAGTATTTT. Together with reference TRBV7-8 and TRBJ2-3, the CDR3 gives the full variable domain: GAGVSQSPRYKVAKRGQDVALRCDPISGHVSLFWYQQALGQGPEFLTYFQNEAQLDKSGLPSDRFFAERPEGSVSTLKIQRTQQEDSAVYLCASSLEHFRAGDTQYFGPGTRLTVL.

This rearrangement joins TRBV12-3 or TRBV12-4 to TRBJ2-7, with 7 positions matching TRBD1. This CDR3 is 12 amino acids long. The J segment lost 5 bases and the V segment lost 7 bases, leaving 5 bases of the junction unmatched. The CDR3 coding sequence is TGTGCCAGCACCAACAGGGGCCACGAGCAGTACTTC. Protein product: CASTNRGHEQYF.

In DNA, the CDR3 is TGCGCCAGCAGCTTGGGCTTGGGGCAGGGGTCCTACTATGGCTACACCTTC. Its protein product is CASSLGLGQGSYYGYTF. V gene TRBV5-1 combines with J gene TRBJ1-2, with D tentatively TRBD1 (6 bases). The CDR3 sequence is 17 residues long. Trimming removed 0 bases at V and 3 bases at J, with 18 bases between. CDR1 and CDR2 (germline): SGHRS, YFSETQ.

This chain uses TRBV4-1 with TRBJ1-2, with TRBD1 identical over 8 bases. From germline, CDR1 is MGHRA and CDR2 YSYEKL. V shed 4 bases, J shed 1 base, and the junction held 8 bases outside the gene matches. The CDR3 is 16 amino acids. CDR3 sequence: CASSRVGQGGNYGYTF. In DNA form, the CDR3 reads TGCGCCAGCAGCCGAGTAGGACAGGGTGGTAACTATGGCTACACCTTC.

This rearrangement joins TRBV5-6 to TRBJ2-1; D unresolved. The ends were cut back, 3 bases at V and 0 bases at J, with 13 bases in the middle. Per germline, CDR1 SGHDT and CDR2 YYEEEE. This CDR3 is 16 amino acids long. CDR3 amino acids: CASSSSVPRSYNEQFF. CDR3 sequence (DNA): TGTGCCAGCAGCTCCTCAGTTCCTCGCTCCTACAATGAGCAGTTCTTC.

In this sample, this clone turned up a few times. J is TRBJ1-1 and V is TRBV4-2; 7 positions agree with TRBD1. V shed 1 base, J shed 1 base, and the junction held 0 bases outside the gene matches. CDR3 size: 14 residues. Germline-derived CDR1 and CDR2 are LGHNA and YNFKEQ. CDR3: CASSQGDRNTEAFF. The CDR3 region has the DNA TGTGCCAGCAGCCAAGGGGACAGGAACACTGAAGCTTTCTTT.

This chain uses TRBV6-1 with TRBJ1-5; no firm D call. This CDR3 is built from 13 residues. V lost 3 bases, J lost 0 bases, and 3 bases lay in between. Germline values: CDR1 MNHNS, CDR2 SASEGT. CDR3 sequence reads: CASSEYSNQPQHF. DNA of the CDR3: TGTGCCAGCAGTGAGTATAGCAATCAGCCCCAGCATTTT.

This clone was found once. This chain connects TRBV15 to TRBJ2-2, with TRBD1 matching over 7 bases. CDR1 LNHNV and CDR2 YYDKDF come from the germline V gene (reference sequence). V lost 1 base and J lost 8; bases outside the gene matches: 7. The CDR3 sequence is 15 residues long. The CDR3 region is CATSRGPRGYGELFF. The CDR3 bases are TGTGCCACCAGCAGAGGCCCCAGGGGGTATGGGGAGCTGTTTTTT.

The genes are TRBV7-9 and TRBJ2-2, with TRBD1 matching over 10 bases. CDR1 and CDR2 (germline): SEHNR, FQNEAQ (reference sequence). The CDR3 sequence is 16 residues long. J lost 4 bases, V lost 6 bases, and 8 bases had no gene match. CDR3 sequence: CASSRGQGRGTGELFF. The CDR3 nucleotides read TGTGCCAGCAGTCGGGGACAGGGGCGAGGCACCGGGGAGCTGTTTTTT.